This T cell receptor beta chain was documented in a study of T cell repertoires in cytomegalovirus infection. Study results and caveats: Summed public TCR beta family frequency identified CMV carriers bearing the relevant HLA.

In this sample, this clonotype turned up many times. What it recognizes is unknown. Trimming took 3 bases from V and 4 from J, leaving 18 bases between them. The CDR3 totals 16 residues. From the reads, TCRdb called clonotypes with MiXCR, one entry per CDR3 protein. The data contain roughly 230,000 distinct CDR3 sequences, under 25% of them singletons. The sample consisted of CD8+ T cells from PBMCs. The receptor was isolated from a human donor in good health (CMV status not recorded). Some clones in this sample may be carry-over from other donors' samples. This sequence joins TRBV12-3 or TRBV12-4 and TRBJ1-1; D is unresolved. The CDR3 loop reads CASSFPLDYESTEAFF. In DNA, the CDR3 is TGTGCCAGCAGTTTCCCCCTAGATTATGAGTCCACTGAAGCTTTCTTT.